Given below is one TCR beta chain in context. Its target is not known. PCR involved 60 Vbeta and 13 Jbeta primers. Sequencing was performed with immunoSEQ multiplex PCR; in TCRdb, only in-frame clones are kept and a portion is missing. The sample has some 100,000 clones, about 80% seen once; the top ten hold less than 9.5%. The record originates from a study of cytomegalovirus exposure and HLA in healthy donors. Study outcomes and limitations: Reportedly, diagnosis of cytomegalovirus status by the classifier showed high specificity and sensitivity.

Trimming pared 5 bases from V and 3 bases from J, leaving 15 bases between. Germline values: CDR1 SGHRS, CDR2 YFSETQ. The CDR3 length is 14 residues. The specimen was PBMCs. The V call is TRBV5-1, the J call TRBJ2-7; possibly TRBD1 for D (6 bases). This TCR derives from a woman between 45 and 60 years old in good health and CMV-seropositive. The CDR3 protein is CASRAGENYYEQYF. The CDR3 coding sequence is TGCGCCAGCAGGGCAGGGGAAAACTACTACGAGCAGTACTTC.